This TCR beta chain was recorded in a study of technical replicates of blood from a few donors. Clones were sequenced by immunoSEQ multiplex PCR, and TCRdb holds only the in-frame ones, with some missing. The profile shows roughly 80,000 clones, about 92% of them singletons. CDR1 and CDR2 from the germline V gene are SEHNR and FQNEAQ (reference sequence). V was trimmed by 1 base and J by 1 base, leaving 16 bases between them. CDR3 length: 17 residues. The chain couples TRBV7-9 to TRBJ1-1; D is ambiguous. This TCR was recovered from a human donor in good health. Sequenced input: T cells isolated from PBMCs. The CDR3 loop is CASSLGGPVKANTEAFF. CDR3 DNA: TGTGCCAGCAGCTTAGGCGGCCCAGTGAAGGCGAACACTGAAGCTTTCTTT. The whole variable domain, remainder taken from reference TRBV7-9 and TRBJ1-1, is DTGVSQNPRHKITKRGQNVTFRCDPISEHNRLYWYRQTLGQGPEFLTYFQNEAQLEKSRLLSDRFSAERPKGSFSTLEIQRTEQGDSAMYLCASSLGGPVKANTEAFFGQGTRLTVV.